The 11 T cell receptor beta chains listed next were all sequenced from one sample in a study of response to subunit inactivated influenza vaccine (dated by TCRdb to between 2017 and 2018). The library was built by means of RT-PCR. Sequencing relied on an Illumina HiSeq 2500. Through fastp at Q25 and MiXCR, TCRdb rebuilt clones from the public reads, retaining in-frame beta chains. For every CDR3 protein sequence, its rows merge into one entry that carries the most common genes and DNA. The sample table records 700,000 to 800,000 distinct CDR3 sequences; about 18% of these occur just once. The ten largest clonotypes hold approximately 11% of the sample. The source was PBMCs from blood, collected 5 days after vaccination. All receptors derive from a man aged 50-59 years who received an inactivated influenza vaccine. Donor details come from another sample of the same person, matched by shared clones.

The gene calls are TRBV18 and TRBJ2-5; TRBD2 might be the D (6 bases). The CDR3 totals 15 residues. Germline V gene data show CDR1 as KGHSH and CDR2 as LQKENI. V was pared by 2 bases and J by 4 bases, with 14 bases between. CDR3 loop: CASSPVKGGGETQYF. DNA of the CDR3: TGTGCCAGCTCACCAGTGAAGGGAGGAGGAGAGACCCAGTACTTC. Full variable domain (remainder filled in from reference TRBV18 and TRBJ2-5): NAGVMQNPRHLVRRRGQEARLRCSPMKGHSHVYWYRQLPEEGLKFMVYLQKENIIDESGMPKERFSAEFPKEGPSILRIQQVVRGDSAAYFCASSPVKGGGETQYFGPGTRLLVL.

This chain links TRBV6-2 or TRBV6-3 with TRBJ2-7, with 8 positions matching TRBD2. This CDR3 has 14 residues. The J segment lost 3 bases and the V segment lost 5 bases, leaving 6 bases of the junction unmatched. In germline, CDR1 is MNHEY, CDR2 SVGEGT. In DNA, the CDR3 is TGTGCCAGCAGTCGGCCGGGACTAGTCTACGAGCAGTACTTC. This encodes CASSRPGLVYEQYF.

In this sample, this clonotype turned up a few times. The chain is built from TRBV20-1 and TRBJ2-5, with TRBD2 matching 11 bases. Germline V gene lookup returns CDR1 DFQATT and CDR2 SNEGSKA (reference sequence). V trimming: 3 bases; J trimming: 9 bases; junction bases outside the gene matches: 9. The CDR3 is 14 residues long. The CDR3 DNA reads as TGCAGTGCTAGTTCTCCTTGGACTAGCGGGTCCCAGTACTTC. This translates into CSASSPWTSGSQYF.

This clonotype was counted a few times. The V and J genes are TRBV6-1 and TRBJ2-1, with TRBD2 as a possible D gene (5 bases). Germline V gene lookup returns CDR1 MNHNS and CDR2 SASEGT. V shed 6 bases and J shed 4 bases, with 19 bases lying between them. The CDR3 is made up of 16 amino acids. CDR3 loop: CASRGPRALGYNEQFF. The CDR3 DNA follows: TGTGCCAGCAGGGGTCCGAGGGCCCTGGGTTACAATGAGCAGTTCTTC.

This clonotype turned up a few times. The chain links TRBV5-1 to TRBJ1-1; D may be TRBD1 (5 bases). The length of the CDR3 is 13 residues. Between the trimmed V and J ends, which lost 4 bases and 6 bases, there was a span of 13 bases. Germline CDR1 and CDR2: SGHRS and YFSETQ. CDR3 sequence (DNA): TGCGCCAGCAGCCCCGGGGGGATGGCTGAAGCTTTCTTT. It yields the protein CASSPGGMAEAFF.

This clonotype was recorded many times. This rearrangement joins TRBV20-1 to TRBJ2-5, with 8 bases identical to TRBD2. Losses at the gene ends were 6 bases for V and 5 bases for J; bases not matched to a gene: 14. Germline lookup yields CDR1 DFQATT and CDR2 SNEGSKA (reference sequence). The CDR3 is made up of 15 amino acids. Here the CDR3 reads CSAETGTRIPETQYF. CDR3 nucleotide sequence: TGCAGTGCCGAGACCGGGACTAGGATACCGGAGACCCAGTACTTC.

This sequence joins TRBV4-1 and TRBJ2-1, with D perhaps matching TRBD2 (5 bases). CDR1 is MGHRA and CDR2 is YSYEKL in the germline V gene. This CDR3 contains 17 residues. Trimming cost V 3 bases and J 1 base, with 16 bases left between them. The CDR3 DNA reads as TGCGCCAGCAGCCAGAACTTCTGGGAGAAGTCCTACAATGAGCAGTTCTTC. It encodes CASSQNFWEKSYNEQFF.

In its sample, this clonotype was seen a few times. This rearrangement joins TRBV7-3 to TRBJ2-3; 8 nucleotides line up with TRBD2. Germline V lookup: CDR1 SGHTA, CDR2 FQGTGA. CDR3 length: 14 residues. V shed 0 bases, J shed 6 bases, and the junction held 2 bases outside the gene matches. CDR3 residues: CASSLTAGVDTQYF. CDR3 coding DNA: TGTGCCAGCAGCTTAACAGCGGGAGTGGATACGCAGTATTTT.

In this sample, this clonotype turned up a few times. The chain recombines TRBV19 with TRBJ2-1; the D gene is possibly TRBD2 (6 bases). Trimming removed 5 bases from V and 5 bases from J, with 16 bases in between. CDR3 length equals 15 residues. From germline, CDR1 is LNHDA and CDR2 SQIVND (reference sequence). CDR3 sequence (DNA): TGTGCCAGTAGTCCCCGCGGGACTCGAAACAATGAGCAGTTCTTC. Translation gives CASSPRGTRNNEQFF.

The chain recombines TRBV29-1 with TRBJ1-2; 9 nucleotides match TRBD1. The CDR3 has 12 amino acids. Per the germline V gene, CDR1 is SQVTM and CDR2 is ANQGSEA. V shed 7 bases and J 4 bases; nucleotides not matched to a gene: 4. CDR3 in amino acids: CSGWTGAYGYTF. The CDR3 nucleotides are TGCAGCGGATGGACAGGGGCCTATGGCTACACCTTC.

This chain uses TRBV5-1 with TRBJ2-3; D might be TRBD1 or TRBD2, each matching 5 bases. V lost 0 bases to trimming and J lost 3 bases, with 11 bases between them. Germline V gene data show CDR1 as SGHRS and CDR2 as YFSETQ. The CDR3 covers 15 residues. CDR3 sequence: CASSLVSWGTDTQYF. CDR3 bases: TGCGCCAGCAGCTTGGTTAGCTGGGGGACAGATACGCAGTATTTT.